The 12 T cell receptor beta chains below come from one sample, sequenced in a study of blood T cell repertoires in COVID-19. Assay used: immunoSEQ multiplex PCR; TCRdb lists only in-frame clones, some missing. Of nearly 350,000 clones detected, 87% appear once; the ten largest clones hold roughly 0.94%. Sequencing input: PBMCs or T cells enriched from blood (not recorded which). The receptors here all came from a woman under 40 who had recovered from COVID-19.

The rearrangement joins TRBV5-1 to TRBJ2-3; 9 bases agree with TRBD2. Germline V gene lookup returns CDR1 SGHRS and CDR2 YFSETQ. The V gene end was trimmed by 0 bases and the J gene end by 3 bases; junction bases not matched to a gene: 14. There are 19 residues in the CDR3. The CDR3 DNA reads TGCGCCAGCAGCTTGGCCTGGCTAGCGGGGACAAGGTTTACAGATACGCAGTATTTT. As protein: CASSLAWLAGTRFTDTQYF.

The chain uses TRBV10-3 and TRBJ2-7; 8 nucleotides match TRBD1. Trimming at V came to 5 bases and at J to 5 bases, leaving 11 bases not matched to a gene. Germline V gene sequence: CDR1 ENHRY, CDR2 SYGVKD. This CDR3 has 15 amino acids. As DNA, the CDR3 is TGTGCCATCAGTACCGACAGGGGTCCTTCCGACGAGCAGTACTTC. Amino acid sequence: CAISTDRGPSDEQYF.

The chain is built from TRBV27 and TRBJ1-1; 7 bases line up with TRBD1. The CDR3 is made up of 14 amino acids. The V and J ends lost 7 bases and 1 base, in that order; junction bases with no gene match: 6. Looked up from germline, CDR1 is MNHEY and CDR2 is SMNVEV (reference sequence). CDR3 sequence reads: CASTGQPPNTEAFF. DNA for the CDR3: TGTGCCAGCACGGGACAGCCCCCGAACACTGAAGCTTTCTTT.

The rearrangement uses TRBV3-1 (or the pseudogene TRBV3-2) and TRBJ1-1, with D unclear. V was trimmed by 4 bases and J by 3 bases, leaving 15 bases between them. From germline, CDR1 is LGHDT and CDR2 YNNKEL (reference sequence). The CDR3 is made up of 15 amino acids. The CDR3 DNA follows: TGTGCCAGCAGCCCAATTAACGGGGATTACACTGAAGCTTTCTTT. Translation: CASSPINGDYTEAFF.

The V and J genes are TRBV19 and TRBJ1-2; possible D gene TRBD1, 6 bases. The V and J ends lost 3 bases and 2 bases respectively, with 7 bases between them. The length of the CDR3 is 13 residues. CDR1 LNHDA and CDR2 SQIVND come from the germline V gene (reference sequence). The CDR3 protein is CASSITGNYGYTF. The CDR3 DNA reads as TGTGCCAGTAGTATTACAGGGAACTATGGCTACACCTTC.

A single count supports this clone. DNA of the CDR3: TGCGCCAGCAGTCAATGGGCAGCCCCGGATTCCTACGAGCAGTACTTC. This encodes CASSQWAAPDSYEQYF. The genes are TRBV23-1 and TRBJ2-7; D unresolved. TRBV23-1 is an ORF for which the function is uncertain. V was pared by 1 base and J by 1 base, with 14 bases between. The CDR3 runs to 16 residues.

This clone was observed a single time. This chain joins TRBV28 and TRBJ1-2, with D possibly matching TRBD1 (5 bases). V was pared by 4 bases and J by 4 bases, with 16 bases between. The CDR3 spans 15 residues. CDR1 is MDHEN and CDR2 is SYDVKM in the germline V gene. CDR3 sequence reads: CASSSTTGPLYGYTF. DNA of the CDR3: TGTGCCAGCAGTTCCACCACAGGACCTCTCTATGGCTACACCTTC.

This chain joins TRBV19 and TRBJ1-2, with 7 positions matching TRBD1. Germline-derived CDR1 and CDR2 are LNHDA and SQIVND (reference sequence). This CDR3 region has 14 residues. The ends lost 10 bases at V and 1 base at J; junction bases unmatched: 9. The CDR3 here is CATRGQFINYGYTF. The DNA for the CDR3 is TGTGCCACCCGGGGACAGTTTATTAACTATGGCTACACCTTC.

The chain uses TRBV3-1 (or the pseudogene TRBV3-2) and TRBJ1-1; D possibly corresponds to TRBD1 (6 bases). With 2 bases removed from V and 2 bases from J, the gap between germline ends came to 9 bases. The CDR3 has 14 residues. Germline V gene data show CDR1 as LGHDT and CDR2 as YNNKEL (reference sequence). The CDR3 bases are TGTGCCAGCAGCCAATGGACAGTCAACACTGAAGCTTTCTTT. It encodes CASSQWTVNTEAFF.

The chain couples TRBV5-1 to TRBJ1-6; 8 nucleotides line up with TRBD1. Trimming at V came to 0 bases and at J to 9 bases, leaving 11 bases not matched to a gene. The CDR3 has 17 residues. CDR1 and CDR2 from the germline V gene are SGHRS and YFSETQ. The CDR3 DNA is TGCGCCAGCAGCTTGGCTATACTCGGACAGGGTGGTTCACCCCTCCACTTT. Translating it yields CASSLAILGQGGSPLHF. The full variable domain, in which reference TRBV5-1 and TRBJ1-6 provide the parts outside the CDR3, is KAGVTQTPRYLIKTRGQQVTLSCSPISGHRSVSWYQQTPGQGLQFLFEYFSETQRNKGNFPGRFSGRQFSNSRSEMNVSTLELGDSALYLCASSLAILGQGGSPLHFGNGTRLTVT.

The chain is built from TRBV19 and TRBJ2-3; 8 positions agree with TRBD2. J gave up 4 bases and V 7 bases, and 10 bases lay outside the gene matches. The CDR3 runs 15 residues. In germline, CDR1 is LNHDA, CDR2 SQIVND (reference sequence). Here the CDR3 DNA reads TGTGCCAGTAATCGCGGAGCGGGGGCCTCAGATACGCAGTATTTT. Protein sequence: CASNRGAGASDTQYF.

This rearrangement joins TRBV29-1 to TRBJ2-3; TRBD2 aligns across 8 bases. The CDR3 is 16 residues long. Per germline, CDR1 SQVTM and CDR2 ANQGSEA. With V trimmed by 4 bases and J by 5 bases, 14 bases remained unmatched. The CDR3 region is CSVVRGGRIGEDTQYF. CDR3 nucleotides: TGCAGCGTTGTTCGCGGGGGGCGCATCGGTGAAGATACGCAGTATTTT.